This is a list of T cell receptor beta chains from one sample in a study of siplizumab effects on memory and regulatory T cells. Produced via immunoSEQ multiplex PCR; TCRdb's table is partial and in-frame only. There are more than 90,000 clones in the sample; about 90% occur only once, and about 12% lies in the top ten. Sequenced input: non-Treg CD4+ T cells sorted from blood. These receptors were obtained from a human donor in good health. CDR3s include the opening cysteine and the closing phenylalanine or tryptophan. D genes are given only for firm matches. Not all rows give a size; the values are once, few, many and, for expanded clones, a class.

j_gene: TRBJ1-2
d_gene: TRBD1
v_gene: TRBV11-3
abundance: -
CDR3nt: TGTGCCAGCAGCCGTCGGACAGGGAACAACTATGGCTACACCTTC
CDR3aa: CASSRRTGNNYGYTF

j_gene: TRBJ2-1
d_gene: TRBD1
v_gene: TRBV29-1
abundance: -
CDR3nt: TGCAGCGTTGGGGGACAGGGGATAAATGAGCAGTTCTTC
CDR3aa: CSVGGQGINEQFF

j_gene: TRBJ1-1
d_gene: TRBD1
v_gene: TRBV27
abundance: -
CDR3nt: TGTGCCAGCAGTTCGATCCGGGACAGGAAGAACACTGAAGCTTTCTTT
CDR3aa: CASSSIRDRKNTEAFF

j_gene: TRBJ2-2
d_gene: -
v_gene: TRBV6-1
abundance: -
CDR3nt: TGTGCCAGCAGTGAACGAGGAGCGAACACCGGGGAGCTGTTTTTT
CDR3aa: CASSERGANTGELFF

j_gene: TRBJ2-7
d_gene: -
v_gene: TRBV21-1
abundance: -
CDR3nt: TGTGCCAGCAGCAAAGCTGGGCTAGCGGGCTTCTCCTACGAGCAGTACTTC
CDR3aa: CASSKAGLAGFSYEQYF

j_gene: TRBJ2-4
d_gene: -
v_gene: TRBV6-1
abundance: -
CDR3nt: TGTGCCAGCAGTGAATCACGGGCGCACATTCAGTACTTC
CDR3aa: CASSESRAHIQYF

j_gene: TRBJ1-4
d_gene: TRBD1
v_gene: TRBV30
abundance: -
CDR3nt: TGTGCCTGGAGGTGGTCGGGACAGGGGAGCGAAAAACTGTTTTTT
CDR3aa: CAWRWSGQGSEKLFF

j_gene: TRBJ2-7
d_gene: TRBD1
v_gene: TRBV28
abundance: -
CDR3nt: TGTGCCAGCAGTCGGGACAGGGGGAAACTACGAGGGCAGTACTTC
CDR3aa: CASSRDRGKLRGQYF

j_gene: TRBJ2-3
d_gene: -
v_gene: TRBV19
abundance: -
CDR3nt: TGTGCCAGCAGTAACAGGGGACTCACAGATACGCAGTATTTT
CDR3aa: CASSNRGLTDTQYF

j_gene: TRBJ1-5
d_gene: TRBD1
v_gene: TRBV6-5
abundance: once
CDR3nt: TGTGCCAGCAGGCCGGACAGGAGCTACAATCAGCCCCAGCATTTT
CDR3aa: CASRPDRSYNQPQHF

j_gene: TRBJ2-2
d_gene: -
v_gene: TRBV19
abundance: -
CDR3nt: TGTGCCAGTAGTATAGATCCGGTTGGCGGGGAGCTGTTTTTT
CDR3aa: CASSIDPVGGELFF

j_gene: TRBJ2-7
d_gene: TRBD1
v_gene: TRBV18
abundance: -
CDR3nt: TGTGCCAGCTCACTAGGACAGGGTCGCTACGAGCAGTACTTC
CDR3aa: CASSLGQGRYEQYF

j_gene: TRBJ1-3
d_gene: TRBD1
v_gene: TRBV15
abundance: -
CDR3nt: TGTGCCACCATGCCCCAGACAGGGCACGGAAACACCATATATTTT
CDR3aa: CATMPQTGHGNTIYF

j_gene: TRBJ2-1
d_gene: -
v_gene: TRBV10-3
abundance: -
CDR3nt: TGTGCCATCAGTGAGGGCGGGACACTCATCTTCAATGAGCAGTTCTTC
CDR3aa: CAISEGGTLIFNEQFF

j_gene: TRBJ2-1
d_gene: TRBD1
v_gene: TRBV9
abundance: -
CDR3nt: TGTGCCAGCAGCGTATCGGGACAGGGGTCCTACAATGAGCAGTTCTTC
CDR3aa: CASSVSGQGSYNEQFF

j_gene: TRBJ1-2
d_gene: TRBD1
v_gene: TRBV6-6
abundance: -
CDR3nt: TGTGCCAGCAGCCACAGGGGACAGGGGGGCTATGGCTACACCTTC
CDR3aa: CASSHRGQGGYGYTF

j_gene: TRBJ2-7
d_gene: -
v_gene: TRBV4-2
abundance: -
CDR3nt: TGTGCCAGCAGCCAAGATGGGCAGGACCCCTACGAGCAGTACTTC
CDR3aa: CASSQDGQDPYEQYF

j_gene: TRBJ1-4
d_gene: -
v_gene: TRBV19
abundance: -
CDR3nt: TGTGCCAGTAGTATGTCCCGGGAAAAACTGTTTTTT
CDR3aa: CASSMSREKLFF

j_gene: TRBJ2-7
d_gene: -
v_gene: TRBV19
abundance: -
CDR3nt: TGTGCCAGTAGTCGAGGAACGGGGAGCTTCTACGAGCAGTACTTC
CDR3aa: CASSRGTGSFYEQYF

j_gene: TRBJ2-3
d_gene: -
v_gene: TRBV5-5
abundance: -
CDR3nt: TGTGCCAGCAGCTTATCGGAGGGCCGGAGCACAGATACGCAGTATTTT
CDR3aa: CASSLSEGRSTDTQYF

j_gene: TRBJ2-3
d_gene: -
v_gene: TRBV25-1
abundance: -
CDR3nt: TGTGCCAGCAATATCGGGACTGGCGGACATAAGGATACGCAGTATTTT
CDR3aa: CASNIGTGGHKDTQYF

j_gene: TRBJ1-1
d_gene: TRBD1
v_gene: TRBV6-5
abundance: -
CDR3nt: TGTGCCAGCAAAACGGACAGGGGGCAAGTGGCTGAAGCTTTCTTT
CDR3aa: CASKTDRGQVAEAFF

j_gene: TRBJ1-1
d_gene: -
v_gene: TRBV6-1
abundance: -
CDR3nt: TGTGCCAGCAGTGAAGCAGGGGCCACTGAAGCTTTCTTT
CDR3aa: CASSEAGATEAFF

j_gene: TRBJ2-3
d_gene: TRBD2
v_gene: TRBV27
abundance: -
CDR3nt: TGTGCCAGCAGTCCACAGGGGACTAGCGAAGATACGCAGTATTTT
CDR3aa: CASSPQGTSEDTQYF

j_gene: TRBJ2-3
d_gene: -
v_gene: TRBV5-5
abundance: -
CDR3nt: TGTGCCAGCAGCCTCCACGGAAGCGGTACGCAGTATTTT
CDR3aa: CASSLHGSGTQYF

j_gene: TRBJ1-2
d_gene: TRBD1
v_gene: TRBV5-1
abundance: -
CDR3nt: TGCGCCAGCAGCCCGGGGGACAGAGCCTATGGCTACACCTTC
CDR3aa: CASSPGDRAYGYTF

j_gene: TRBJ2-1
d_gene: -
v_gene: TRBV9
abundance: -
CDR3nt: TGTGCCAGCAGCGTAGAGGGTTATGGGTCCAATGAGCAGTTCTTC
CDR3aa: CASSVEGYGSNEQFF

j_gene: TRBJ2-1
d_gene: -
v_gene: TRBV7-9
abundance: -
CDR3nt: TGTGCCAGCAGTCTCGAAAACCCAGCGAATGAGCAGTTCTTC
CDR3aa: CASSLENPANEQFF

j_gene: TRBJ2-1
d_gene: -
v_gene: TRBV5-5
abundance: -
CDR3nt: TGTGCCAGCAGCTTGATGTCAGGAGCCTACAATGAGCAGTTCTTC
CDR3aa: CASSLMSGAYNEQFF

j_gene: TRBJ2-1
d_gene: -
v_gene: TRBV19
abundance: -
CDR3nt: TGTGCCAGTAGTATGAGGGGGAATGAGCAGTTCTTC
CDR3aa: CASSMRGNEQFF

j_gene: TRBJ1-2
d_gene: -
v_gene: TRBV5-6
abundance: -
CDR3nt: TGTGCCAGCAGCTTGTGGGGCAGGGCCGGGGCTGGCTACACCTTC
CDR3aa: CASSLWGRAGAGYTF

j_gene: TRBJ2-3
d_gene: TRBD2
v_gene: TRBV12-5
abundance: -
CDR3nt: TGTGCTAGTGGCCCGGGACTAGCAGATGGTACGCAGTATTTT
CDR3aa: CASGPGLADGTQYF

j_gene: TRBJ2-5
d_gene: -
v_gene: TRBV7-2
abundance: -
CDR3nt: TGTGCCAGCGGAGTTCCGGGTCCCAAGTCAGAGACCCAGTACTTC
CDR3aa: CASGVPGPKSETQYF

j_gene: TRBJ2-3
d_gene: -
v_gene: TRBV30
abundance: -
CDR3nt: TGTGCCTGGACGGGCCTCGGCGGAACAGATACGCAGTATTTT
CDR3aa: CAWTGLGGTDTQYF

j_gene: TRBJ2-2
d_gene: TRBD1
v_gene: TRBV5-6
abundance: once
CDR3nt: TGTGCCAGCAGCTTGAGACGCACAGGGGCCTACACCGGGGAGCTGTTTTTT
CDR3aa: CASSLRRTGAYTGELFF

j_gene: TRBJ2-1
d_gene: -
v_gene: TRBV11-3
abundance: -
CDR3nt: TGTGCCAGCAGCTTAGATCTCGGCAATGAGCAGTTCTTC
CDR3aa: CASSLDLGNEQFF

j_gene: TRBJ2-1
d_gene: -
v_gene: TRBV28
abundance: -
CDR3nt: TGTGCCAGCAGACGGACTGGTTCTGGGAATGAGCAGTTCTTC
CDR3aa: CASRRTGSGNEQFF

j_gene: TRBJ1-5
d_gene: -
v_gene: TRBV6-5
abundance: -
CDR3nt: TGTGCCAGCAGTTACTCGTGGGGGGCGAATCAGCCCCAGCATTTT
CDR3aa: CASSYSWGANQPQHF

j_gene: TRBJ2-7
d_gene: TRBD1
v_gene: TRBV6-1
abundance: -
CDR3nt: TGTGCCCTAGCCCCAGGGGGCGGCTACGAGCAGTACTTC
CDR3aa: CALAPGGGYEQYF

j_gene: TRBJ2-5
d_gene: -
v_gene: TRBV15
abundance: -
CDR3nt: TGTGCCACCAGCATTAGGCAGGCCTCCGCAGAGACCCAGTACTTC
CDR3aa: CATSIRQASAETQYF

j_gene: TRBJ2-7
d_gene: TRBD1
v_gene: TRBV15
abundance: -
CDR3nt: TGTGCCACCAGCAGGTCGGGACAGAACTACGAGCAGTACTTC
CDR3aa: CATSRSGQNYEQYF

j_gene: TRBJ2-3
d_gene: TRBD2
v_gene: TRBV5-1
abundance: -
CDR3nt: TGCGCCAGCAGCTTGGGTATAGCGGGAGCCCCGGATACGCAGTATTTT
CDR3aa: CASSLGIAGAPDTQYF